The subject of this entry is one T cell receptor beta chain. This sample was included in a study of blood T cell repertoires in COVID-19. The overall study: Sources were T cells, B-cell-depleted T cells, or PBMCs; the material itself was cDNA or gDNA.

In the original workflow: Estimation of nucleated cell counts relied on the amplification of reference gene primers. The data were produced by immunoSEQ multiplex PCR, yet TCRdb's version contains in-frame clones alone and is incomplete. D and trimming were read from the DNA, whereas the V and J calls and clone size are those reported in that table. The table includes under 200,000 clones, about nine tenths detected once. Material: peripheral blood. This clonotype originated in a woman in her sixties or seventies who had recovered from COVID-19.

DNA for the CDR3: TGTGCCACCAGTGAGCCCGGGACAGGGGCAGGGGAGCAGTACTTC. It yields the protein CATSEPGTGAGEQYF. The J gene is TRBJ2-7, the V gene TRBV24-1, with TRBD1 matching over 10 bases. The V gene's germline CDR1 is KGHDR and CDR2 SFDVKD. V trimming: 4 bases; J trimming: 7 bases; junction bases outside the gene matches: 9. The CDR3 is made up of 15 amino acids.